The T cell receptor (beta chain) described here comes from a study of neoadjuvant anti-PD-1 for oral cavity cancer. Looked up from germline, CDR1 is SGHTA and CDR2 is FQGTGA. The CDR3 sequence is 14 residues long. J was trimmed by 5 bases and V by 8 bases; bases with no gene match: 7. Only in-frame clones appear in the TCRdb table, and some are missing; sequencing was by immunoSEQ multiplex PCR. The sample includes 55,000 to 75,000 clones, more than 60% of them seen just once. Patients had newly diagnosed, untreated stage II-IVA oral cavity squamous cell carcinoma. Cohort: HPV-negative, locally advanced oral cavity squamous cell carcinoma patients. Overall study results and limits: Each response group had just a few patients in TCR analyses.

This clone is a singleton in its sample. No antigen is known for it. The chain couples TRBV7-3 to TRBJ2-5; 11 bases are shared with TRBD2. The sample here was PBMCs, taken before nivolumab (anti-PD-1) treatment. The sequence was collected from a person aged 35-79 years with oral cavity squamous cell carcinoma. The chain's CDR3 is CASQEVAGGETQYF. The CDR3 coding sequence is TGTGCCAGCCAAGAGGTAGCGGGAGGGGAGACCCAGTACTTC.